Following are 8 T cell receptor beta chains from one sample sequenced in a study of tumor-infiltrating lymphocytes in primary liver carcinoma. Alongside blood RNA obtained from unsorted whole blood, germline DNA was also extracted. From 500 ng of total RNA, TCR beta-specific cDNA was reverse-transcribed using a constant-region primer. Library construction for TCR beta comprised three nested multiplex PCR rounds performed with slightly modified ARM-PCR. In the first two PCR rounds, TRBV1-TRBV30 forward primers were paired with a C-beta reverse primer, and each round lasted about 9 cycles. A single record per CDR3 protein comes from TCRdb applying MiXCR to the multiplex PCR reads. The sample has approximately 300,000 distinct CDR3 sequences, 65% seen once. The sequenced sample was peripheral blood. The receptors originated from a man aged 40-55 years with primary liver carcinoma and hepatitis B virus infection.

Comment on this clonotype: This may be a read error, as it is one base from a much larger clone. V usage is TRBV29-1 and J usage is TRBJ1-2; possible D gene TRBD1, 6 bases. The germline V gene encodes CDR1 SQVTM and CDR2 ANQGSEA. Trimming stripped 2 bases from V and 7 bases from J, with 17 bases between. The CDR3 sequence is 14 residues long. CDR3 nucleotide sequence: TGCAGCGTTGAAAAGGGGGACATGGTATCTGGCTACACCTTC. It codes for CSVEKGDMVSGYTF.

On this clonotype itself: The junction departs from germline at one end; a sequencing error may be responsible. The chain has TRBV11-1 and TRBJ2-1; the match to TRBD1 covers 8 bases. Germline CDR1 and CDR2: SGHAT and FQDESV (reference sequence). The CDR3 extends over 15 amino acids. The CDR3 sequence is CASSFRTGTYNGQFF. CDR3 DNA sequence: TGTGCCAGCAGCTTCAGGACAGGGACCTATAATGGGCAGTTCTTC. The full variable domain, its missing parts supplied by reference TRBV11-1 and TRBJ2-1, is EAEVAQSPRYKITEKSQAVAFWCDPISGHATLYWYRQILGQGPELLVQFQDESVVDDSQLPKDRFSAERLKGVDSTLKIQPAELGDSAMYLCASSFRTGTYNGQFFGPGTRLTVL.

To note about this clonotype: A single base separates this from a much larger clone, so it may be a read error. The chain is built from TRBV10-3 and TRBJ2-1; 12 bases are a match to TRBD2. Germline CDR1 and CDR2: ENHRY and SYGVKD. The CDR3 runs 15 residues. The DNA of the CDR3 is TGTGCCATCAGGCCCCAACTAGCGGGGGGCGATGATCAGTTCTTC. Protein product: CAIRPQLAGGDDQFF.

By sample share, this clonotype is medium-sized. The CDR3 nucleotides read TGCAGCGTTGTACAGGGGACCACTGAAGCTTTCTTT. This codes for CSVVQGTTEAFF. This chain connects TRBV29-1 to TRBJ1-1, with 7 bases aligning to TRBD1. With 4 bases clipped from V and 4 bases from J, the junction kept 3 bases outside the gene matches. CDR1 SQVTM and CDR2 ANQGSEA come from the germline V gene. This CDR3 has 12 residues.

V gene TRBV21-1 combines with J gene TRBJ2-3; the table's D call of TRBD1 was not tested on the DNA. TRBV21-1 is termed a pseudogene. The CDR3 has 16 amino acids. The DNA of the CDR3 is TGTGCCAGCAGCAAAGCCTGGGGGCGAGTAGGGGATACGCGGTATTTT. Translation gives CASSKAWGRVGDTRYF.

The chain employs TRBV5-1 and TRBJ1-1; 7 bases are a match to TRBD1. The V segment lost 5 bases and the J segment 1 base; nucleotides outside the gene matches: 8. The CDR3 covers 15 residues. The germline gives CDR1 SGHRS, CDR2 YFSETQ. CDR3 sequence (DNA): TGCGCCAGCAGTTTCCTGACAGGGAAGAACACTGAAGCTTTCTTT. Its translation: CASSFLTGKNTEAFF.

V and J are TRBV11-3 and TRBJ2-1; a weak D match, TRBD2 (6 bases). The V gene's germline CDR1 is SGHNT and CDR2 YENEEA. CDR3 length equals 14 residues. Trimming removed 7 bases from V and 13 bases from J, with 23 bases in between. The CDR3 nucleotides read TGTGCCAGCAACTTGACTAGTATTATCGACGAACAGTTCTTC. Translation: CASNLTSIIDEQFF.

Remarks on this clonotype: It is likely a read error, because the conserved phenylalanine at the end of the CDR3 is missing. Here the CDR3 DNA reads TGCGCCAGCAGCTTTGGTAGCCTTCTAGCGGGAGGGCGGGGAGAGACCCAGTACATC. Translating it yields CASSFGSLLAGGRGETQYI. V and J are TRBV11-2 and TRBJ2-5, with 12 bases aligning to TRBD2. Germline CDR1 is SGHAT and CDR2 is FQNNGV. CDR3 length: 19 amino acids.